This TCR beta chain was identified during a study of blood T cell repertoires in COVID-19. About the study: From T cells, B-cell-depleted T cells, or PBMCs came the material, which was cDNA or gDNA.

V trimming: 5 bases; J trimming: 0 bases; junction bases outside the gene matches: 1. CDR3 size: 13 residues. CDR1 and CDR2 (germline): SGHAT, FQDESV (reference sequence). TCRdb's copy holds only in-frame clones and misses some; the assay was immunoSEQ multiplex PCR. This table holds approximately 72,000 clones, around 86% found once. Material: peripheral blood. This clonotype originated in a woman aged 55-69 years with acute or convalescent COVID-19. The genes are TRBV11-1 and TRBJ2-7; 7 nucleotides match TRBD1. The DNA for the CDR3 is TGTGCCAGCAGCCGGGACAGCTCCTACGAGCAGTACTTC. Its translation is CASSRDSSYEQYF.